This T cell receptor beta chain was identified during a study of cytomegalovirus exposure and HLA in healthy donors. Regarding the study as a whole: Most TCR sequences proved rare, with some public TCRs found in many donors.

About this clone: The antigen is not known.

Looked up from germline, CDR1 is MGHRA and CDR2 is YSYEKL. V gave up 6 bases and J gave up 7 bases, with 22 bases separating them. The CDR3 extends over 16 amino acids. PCR was performed using 60 Vbeta and 13 Jbeta primers. Only in-frame clones appear in the TCRdb table, and some are missing; sequencing was by immunoSEQ multiplex PCR. Of 190,000 or so clones listed, roughly four fifths are singletons. The TCR originated in a man between 45 and 60 years old in good health and CMV-seronegative. The chain employs TRBV4-1 and TRBJ2-1; D is possibly TRBD1 (6 bases). Sequences were obtained from PBMCs. CDR3 sequence reads: CASSAPVGHVKNEQFF. For the CDR3, the DNA is TGCGCCAGCAGTGCTCCGGTGGGACACGTGAAGAATGAGCAGTTCTTC.